The 25 T cell receptor beta chains reported below all come from one sample, sequenced in a study of PD-L1 blockade in urothelial cancer. Measured with immunoSEQ multiplex PCR; TCRdb has only the in-frame clones, and not every one. This table has more than 90,000 clones, more than 85% appearing once. As to time point: peripheral blood 6 weeks after treatment start. The sequences come from PBMCs, collected around atezolizumab (anti-PD-L1) treatment. The receptor set was obtained from a man in his fifties or sixties with urothelial cancer.

The chain uses TRBV5-4 and TRBJ2-2; D possibly corresponds to TRBD2 (5 bases). The CDR3 contains 16 residues. From germline, CDR1 is SGHNT and CDR2 YYREEE (reference sequence). Trimming removed 0 bases from V and 0 bases from J, with 9 bases in between. The CDR3 reads CASSLAGLSNTGELFF. CDR3 in DNA: TGTGCCAGCAGCTTGGCCGGACTGTCGAACACCGGGGAGCTGTTTTTT.

This sequence joins TRBV5-1 and TRBJ2-3, with D perhaps matching TRBD1 (5 bases). The germline V gene encodes CDR1 SGHRS and CDR2 YFSETQ. V was trimmed by 0 bases and J by 3 bases, leaving 5 bases between them. The length of the CDR3 is 13 residues. The CDR3 loop is CASSLEGTDTQYF. CDR3 DNA: TGCGCCAGCAGCTTGGAGGGGACAGATACGCAGTATTTT. Combining the CDR3 with reference TRBV5-1 and TRBJ2-3 gives the whole variable domain KAGVTQTPRYLIKTRGQQVTLSCSPISGHRSVSWYQQTPGQGLQFLFEYFSETQRNKGNFPGRFSGRQFSNSRSEMNVSTLELGDSALYLCASSLEGTDTQYFGPGTRLTVL.

This chain uses TRBV30 with TRBJ1-4, with 8 bases matching TRBD1. Germline trimming cut 2 bases from V and 8 bases from J; bases unmatched to any gene: 1. The CDR3 runs 12 residues. Germline assignment: CDR1 GTSNPN and CDR2 SVGIG (reference sequence). The CDR3 is CAWSRQGEKLFF. The CDR3 region has the DNA TGTGCCTGGAGTAGACAGGGGGAAAAACTGTTTTTT.

This chain joins TRBV2 and TRBJ2-5; 9 bases map to TRBD1. The V gene end was trimmed by 6 bases and the J gene end by 5 bases; junction bases not matched to a gene: 4. Looked up from germline, CDR1 is SNHLY and CDR2 is FYNNEI. The CDR3 covers 13 residues. The CDR3: CASSGTGYETQYF. In nucleotides, the CDR3 is TGTGCCAGCAGCGGGACAGGGTATGAGACCCAGTACTTC.

This sequence joins TRBV19 and TRBJ1-6; D remains ambiguous. Trimming took off 0 bases at V and 7 bases at J, with 10 bases between the two ends. The length of the CDR3 is 15 residues. Germline V gene sequence: CDR1 LNHDA, CDR2 SQIVND (reference sequence). CDR3 sequence reads: CASSIDAVGNSPLHF. The CDR3 DNA reads as TGTGCCAGTAGTATAGACGCAGTGGGCAATTCACCCCTCCACTTT.

V is TRBV7-2 and J is TRBJ1-4; possible D gene TRBD1, 6 bases. V was shortened by 8 bases and J by 4 bases, with 17 bases between the two germline ends. The V gene's germline CDR1 is SGHTA and CDR2 FQGNSA. CDR3 length: 15 amino acids. The CDR3 DNA is TGTGCCAGCGCGCCTTATCAGGGGTATAATGAAAAACTGTTTTTT. Protein: CASAPYQGYNEKLFF.

The chain employs TRBV7-6 and TRBJ2-5; D may be TRBD2 (7 bases). Trimming shortened V by 5 bases and J by 5 bases, and 18 bases separated the two germline ends. This CDR3 is built from 15 residues. The germline CDR1 and CDR2 sequences are SGHVS and FNYEAQ. CDR3 DNA: TGTGCCAGCAGCCAAGTGTCGGGGGGCTGGGAGACCCAGTACTTC. This sequence encodes CASSQVSGGWETQYF.

The rearrangement links TRBV7-2 to TRBJ1-2; D gene ambiguous. Germline-derived CDR1 and CDR2 are SGHTA and FQGNSA. V was shortened by 4 bases and J by 4 bases, with 10 bases between the two germline ends. This CDR3 spans 13 amino acids. CDR3: CASSSPWAYGYTF. In nucleotides, the CDR3 is TGTGCCAGCAGCTCCCCTTGGGCCTATGGCTACACCTTC.

The gene calls are TRBV10-2 and TRBJ1-2; a weak D match, TRBD1 (6 bases). CDR3 length: 14 amino acids. Trimming stripped 1 base from V and 8 bases from J, with 14 bases between. CDR1 and CDR2 (germline): WSHSY, SAAADI. The CDR3 DNA follows: TGCGCCAGCAGTGAGTTCGGGAATCAGGGGGGCTACACCTTC. It translates to CASSEFGNQGGYTF.

The chain joins TRBV28 to TRBJ2-5; no definite D call. The CDR3 totals 10 residues. Germline-derived CDR1 and CDR2 are MDHEN and SYDVKM. Trimming removed 6 bases from V and 4 bases from J, with 3 bases in between. CDR3 sequence reads: CASSGETQYF. The CDR3 DNA reads as TGTGCCAGCAGCGGAGAGACCCAGTACTTC.

The V and J genes are TRBV5-1 and TRBJ2-1; 7 positions agree with TRBD2. Germline V lookup: CDR1 SGHRS, CDR2 YFSETQ. V gave up 0 bases and J gave up 15 bases; unmatched junction bases: 12. The CDR3 spans 14 residues. The DNA for the CDR3 is TGCGCCAGCAGCTTGGAGGGGAGCGGGGACCCGGGGTTCTTC. Translating gives CASSLEGSGDPGFF.

This chain joins TRBV13 and TRBJ2-1, with a possible D match to TRBD2 (6 bases). This CDR3 contains 13 residues. The V end was cut by 5 bases, the J end by 10 bases, with 15 bases between. CDR1 is PRHDT and CDR2 is FYEKMQ in the germline V gene (reference sequence). CDR3 in DNA: TGTGCCAGCAGCCTCGGGGCCCGGGGGGAGCAGTTCTTC. Its translation: CASSLGARGEQFF.

V and J are TRBV6-4 and TRBJ2-3; 8 positions agree with TRBD2. This CDR3 is 14 amino acids long. The germline V gene encodes CDR1 MRHNA and CDR2 SNTAGT. The V gene end was trimmed by 4 bases and the J gene end by 3 bases; junction bases not matched to a gene: 3. CDR3 in amino acids: CASSVGGDTDTQYF. DNA of the CDR3: TGTGCCAGCAGTGTCGGGGGGGATACAGATACGCAGTATTTT.

The V and J genes are TRBV19 and TRBJ1-2, with D possibly TRBD1 on 6 matching bases. Trimming cost V 5 bases and J 6 bases, with 10 bases left between them. Germline CDR1 LNHDA, CDR2 SQIVND (reference sequence). The CDR3 length is 12 residues. The CDR3 sequence is CASSSGGNGYTF. In DNA, the CDR3 is TGTGCCAGTAGTTCTGGGGGCAATGGCTACACCTTC.

The chain joins TRBV5-5 to TRBJ2-3; no definite D call. The CDR3 length is 13 residues. V dropped 4 bases and J dropped 4 bases, with 10 bases sitting between them. Germline CDR1 is SGHKS and CDR2 is YYEKEE (reference sequence). The CDR3 DNA reads TGTGCCAGCAGCCCTCAGTCCCCAGATACGCAGTATTTT. Residues: CASSPQSPDTQYF.

The V gene is TRBV10-3, the J gene TRBJ2-1; the match to TRBD2 covers 9 bases. The CDR3 loop spans 16 amino acids. Per the germline V gene, CDR1 is ENHRY and CDR2 is SYGVKD. V trimming: 0 bases; J trimming: 7 bases; junction bases outside the gene matches: 7. The CDR3 DNA reads as TGTGCCATCAGTGAGTCAAATAGCGGGGGAGGGAATGAGCAGTTCTTC. This codes for CAISESNSGGGNEQFF.

The chain carries TRBV5-5 and TRBJ2-5, with D tentatively TRBD2 (6 bases). CDR1 and CDR2 from the germline V gene are SGHKS and YYEKEE (reference sequence). The CDR3 extends over 15 amino acids. The V and J ends lost 3 bases and 2 bases respectively, with 14 bases between them. The CDR3 reads CASSSLSTSQETQYF. CDR3 DNA: TGTGCCAGCAGCTCGCTGTCGACTAGTCAAGAGACCCAGTACTTC. The variable domain in full, completed from reference TRBV5-5 and TRBJ2-5, reads DAGVTQSPTHLIKTRGQQVTLRCSPISGHKSVSWYQQVLGQGPQFIFQYYEKEERGRGNFPDRFSARQFPNYSSELNVNALLLGDSALYLCASSSLSTSQETQYFGPGTRLLVL.

The J gene is TRBJ1-6, the V gene TRBV7-8, with no clear D. The germline V gene has CDR1 SGHVS and CDR2 FQNEAQ. The CDR3 is 15 amino acids. V shed 2 bases and J shed 11 bases, with 16 bases lying between them. CDR3 sequence reads: CASSLQASARAPLHF. CDR3 coding DNA: TGTGCCAGCAGCTTACAGGCCTCCGCGAGAGCACCCCTCCACTTT.

The rearrangement joins TRBV7-6 to TRBJ2-6; D unresolved. CDR1 SGHVS and CDR2 FNYEAQ come from the germline V gene. V lost 4 bases and J 0 bases, leaving 10 bases between the germline ends. This CDR3 has 16 residues. This CDR3 reads CASSWSVDSGANVLTF. The CDR3, as DNA: TGTGCCAGCAGCTGGAGCGTCGACTCTGGGGCCAACGTCCTGACTTTC.

A word on this clone: In the same sample, other DNA sequences code for this CDR3. This chain uses TRBV2 with TRBJ2-5, with unresolved D. V lost 7 bases and J lost 3, with 6 bases in between. CDR3 length: 11 residues. The germline V gene has CDR1 SNHLY and CDR2 FYNNEI. The CDR3 loop reads CASTREETQYF. Here the CDR3 DNA reads TGTGCCAGCACCCGCGAAGAGACCCAGTACTTC.

In its sample, this clone was seen once. The rearrangement links TRBV5-8 to TRBJ2-1, with D perhaps TRBD1 (6 bases). The CDR3 consists of 16 residues. The V end lost 4 bases, the J end lost 7 bases, and 21 bases lay between the germline ends. CDR1 SGHTS and CDR2 YDEGEE come from the germline V gene. The CDR3 DNA sequence: TGTGCCAGCAGCCCTACCCCACAGGGCTTTTTGAATGAGCAGTTCTTC. Its translation: CASSPTPQGFLNEQFF.

V and J are TRBV14 and TRBJ1-2; D is ambiguous. Trimming removed 1 base from V and 4 bases from J, with 7 bases in between. CDR1 SGHDN and CDR2 FVKESK come from the germline V gene. The CDR3 is 13 residues long. The CDR3 sequence: CASSQGYGYGYTF. The DNA for the CDR3 is TGTGCCAGCAGCCAAGGATACGGCTATGGCTACACCTTC.

The chain combines TRBV5-1 with TRBJ2-5; 11 bases are shared with TRBD2. CDR1 SGHRS and CDR2 YFSETQ come from the germline V gene. The CDR3 loop spans 15 amino acids. The ends lost 3 bases at V and 3 bases at J; junction bases unmatched: 4. The CDR3 region is CASSSSLAGEETQYF. CDR3 DNA: TGCGCCAGCAGCTCTTCACTAGCGGGAGAAGAGACCCAGTACTTC.

The chain uses TRBV2 and TRBJ2-1, with 14 bases aligning to TRBD2. V lost 6 bases and J lost 9; bases outside the gene matches: 7. Germline CDR1 is SNHLY and CDR2 is FYNNEI. There are 15 residues in the CDR3. The CDR3 loop is CASRPGLAGASEQFF. DNA for the CDR3: TGTGCCAGCAGACCGGGACTAGCGGGAGCTTCTGAGCAGTTCTTC. The variable domain in full, with the rest retrieved from reference TRBV2 and TRBJ2-1, is EPEVTQTPSHQVTQMGQEVILRCVPISNHLYFYWYRQILGQKVEFLVSFYNNEISEKSEIFDDQFSVERPDGSNFTLKIRSTKLEDSAMYFCASRPGLAGASEQFFGPGTRLTVL.

This chain uses TRBV4-2 with TRBJ2-1, with a weak D call TRBD2 (5 bases). Trimming stripped 0 bases from V and 4 bases from J, with 13 bases between. The length of the CDR3 is 16 residues. CDR1 is LGHNA, CDR2 YNFKEQ, per germline. Here the CDR3 DNA reads TGTGCCAGCAGCCAAGACTTTCTTGGCGGGTACAATGAGCAGTTCTTC. Its translation is CASSQDFLGGYNEQFF.